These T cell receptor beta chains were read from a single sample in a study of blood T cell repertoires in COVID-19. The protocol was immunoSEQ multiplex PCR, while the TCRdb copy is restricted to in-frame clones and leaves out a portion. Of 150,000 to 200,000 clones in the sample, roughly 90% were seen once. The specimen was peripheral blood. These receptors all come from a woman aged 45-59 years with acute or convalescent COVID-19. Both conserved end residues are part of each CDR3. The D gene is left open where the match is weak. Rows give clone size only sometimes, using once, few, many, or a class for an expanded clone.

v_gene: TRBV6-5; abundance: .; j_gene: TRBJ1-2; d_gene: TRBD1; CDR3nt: TGTGCCAGCACTCCTTTCGGGACAGAATATGGCTACACCTTC; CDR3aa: CASTPFGTEYGYTF
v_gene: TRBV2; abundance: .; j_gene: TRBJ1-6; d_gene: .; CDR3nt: TGTGCCAGCAGTTTACAGGGAAGGGATAATTCACCCCTCCACTTT; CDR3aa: CASSLQGRDNSPLHF
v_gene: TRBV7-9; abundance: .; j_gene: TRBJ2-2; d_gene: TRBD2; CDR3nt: TGTGCCAGCAGCTCCCTAGCGGGAGGGGCCGGGGAGCTGTTTTTT; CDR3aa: CASSSLAGGAGELFF
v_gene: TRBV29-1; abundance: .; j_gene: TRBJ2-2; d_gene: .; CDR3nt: TGCAGCGTCGGGTACGTGGACACCGGGGAGCTGTTTTTT; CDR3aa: CSVGYVDTGELFF
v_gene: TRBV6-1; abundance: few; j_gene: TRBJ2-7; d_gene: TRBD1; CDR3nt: TGTGCCAGCAGTGACGCTGGACAGGGATTCTACGAGCAGTACTTC; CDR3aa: CASSDAGQGFYEQYF
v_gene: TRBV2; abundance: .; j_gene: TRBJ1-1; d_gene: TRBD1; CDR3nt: TGTGCCAGCAGTGAACAGGGGGGAAGCACTGAAGCTTTCTTT; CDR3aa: CASSEQGGSTEAFF
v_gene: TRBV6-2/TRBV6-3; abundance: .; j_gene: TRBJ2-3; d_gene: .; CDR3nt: TGTGCCAGCAGTTACGCGGGAATAGTCACAGATACGCAGTATTTT; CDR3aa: CASSYAGIVTDTQYF
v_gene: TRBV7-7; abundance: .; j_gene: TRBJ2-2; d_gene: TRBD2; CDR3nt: TGTGCCAGCAGCCCCACTAGCGCGAACACCGGGGAGCTGTTTTTT; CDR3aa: CASSPTSANTGELFF
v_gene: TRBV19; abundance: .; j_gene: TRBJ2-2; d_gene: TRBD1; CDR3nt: TGTGCCAGTAGTATCGGGACAGCGGTAGGGAACACCGGGGAGCTGTTTTTT; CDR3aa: CASSIGTAVGNTGELFF
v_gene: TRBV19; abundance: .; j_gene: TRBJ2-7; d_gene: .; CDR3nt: TGTGCCAGTAGTATAGCGGGAGCAAGCTCCTACGAGCAGTACTTC; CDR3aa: CASSIAGASSYEQYF
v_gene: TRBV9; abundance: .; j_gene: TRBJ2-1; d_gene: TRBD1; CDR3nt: TGTGCCAGCAGCCCCCGACAGGGGGCCAACAATGAGCAGTTCTTC; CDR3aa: CASSPRQGANNEQFF
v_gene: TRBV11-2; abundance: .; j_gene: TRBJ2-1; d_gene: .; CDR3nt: TGTGCCAGCAGCCCAGGAGGTGGAAGCGATGAGCAGTTCTTC; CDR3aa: CASSPGGGSDEQFF
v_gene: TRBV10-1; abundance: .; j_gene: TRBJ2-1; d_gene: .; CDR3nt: TGCGCCAGCAGTGTGGGGGGGCCTACCAATGAGCAGTTCTTC; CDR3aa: CASSVGGPTNEQFF
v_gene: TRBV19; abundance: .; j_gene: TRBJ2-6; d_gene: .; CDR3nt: .; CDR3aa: CASSRQYFGANVLTF
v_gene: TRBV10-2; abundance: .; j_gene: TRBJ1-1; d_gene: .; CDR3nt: TGCGCCAGCAGTCTCTGGGGCGAGAACACTGAAGCTTTCTTT; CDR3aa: CASSLWGENTEAFF
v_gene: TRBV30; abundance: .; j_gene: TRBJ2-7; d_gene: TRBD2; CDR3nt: TGTGCCTGGGCAAGCGGGAGGGCCCTCTACGAGCAGTACTTC; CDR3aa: CAWASGRALYEQYF